This TCR beta chain appears in the sequencing data of a study of cytomegalovirus exposure and HLA in healthy donors. At the level of the study: Early release data held about 92 million unique TCRs from HLA-typed donors.

Germline CDR1 reads SGHRS; CDR2 reads YFSETQ. The CDR3 has 16 residues. The V end lost 0 bases, the J end lost 5 bases, and 17 bases lay between the germline ends. Researchers ran the PCR with 60 Vbeta and 13 Jbeta primers. TCRdb's table, derived via immunoSEQ multiplex PCR, lists solely in-frame clones and lacks some. This sample's clone table lists approximately 140,000 clones. Sequenced input: PBMCs. This clonotype originated in a young woman in good health and CMV-seronegative. This chain uses TRBV5-1 with TRBJ1-2; TRBD1 might be the D (5 bases). In DNA form, the CDR3 reads TGCGCCAGCAGCTTGGAGGCAGGGAGGCTAGGGTATGGCTACACCTTC. Its translation is CASSLEAGRLGYGYTF.